The rows below give T cell receptor beta chains drawn from one sample of a study of T cells after yellow fever vaccination. TCRdb reprocessed the 5' RACE reads with MiXCR, giving one entry per CDR3 protein. The data show approximately 74,000 distinct CDR3 sequences, with 4.5% to 7.5% seen just once and 2.2% held by the top ten. The source material was CD4+ T cells sorted from PBMCs, sampled less than 16 days after the first yellow fever vaccination. These receptors were taken from a man aged 18 to 29 who received the YFV17D yellow fever vaccine. Each CDR3 is given with its conserved first and last residue. A D gene is named only where the DNA matches it firmly. Clone size is shown for a subset of rows, as once, few, many or a class of expanded clone.

length: 12
D: NA
V: TRBV12-3/TRBV12-4
size: many
J: TRBJ2-1
CDR3: CASSLGDPEQFF
DNA: TGTGCCAGCAGTTTGGGAGACCCGGAGCAGTTCTTC

length: 14
D: NA
V: TRBV5-1
size: NA
J: TRBJ1-1
CDR3: CASSSTGTILEAFF
DNA: TGCGCCAGCAGCTCCACCGGGACAATTCTTGAAGCTTTCTTT

length: 15
D: TRBD2
V: TRBV5-1
size: many
J: TRBJ2-5
CDR3: CASNFPSGGGETQYF
DNA: TGCGCCAGCAACTTCCCTTCGGGCGGGGGAGAGACCCAGTACTTC

length: 15
D: NA
V: TRBV9
size: many
J: TRBJ2-3
CDR3: CASSVMAGPGDTQYF
DNA: TGTGCCAGCAGCGTAATGGCGGGGCCCGGAGATACGCAGTATTTT

length: 16
D: TRBD1
V: TRBV5-6
size: NA
J: TRBJ2-3
CDR3: CASSQVDRYSTDTQYF
DNA: TGTGCCAGCAGCCAAGTGGACAGGTATAGCACAGATACGCAGTATTTT

length: 15
D: TRBD1
V: TRBV7-2
size: many
J: TRBJ1-6
CDR3: CASSKGTGVNSPLHF
DNA: TGTGCCAGCAGCAAAGGGACAGGGGTTAATTCACCCCTCCACTTT

length: 16
D: TRBD1
V: TRBV14
size: many
J: TRBJ2-1
CDR3: CASSTTGTGVRFVRFF
DNA: TGTGCCAGCAGCACGACCGGGACAGGGGTACGGTTCGTTAGGTTCTTC

length: 13
D: NA
V: TRBV7-9
size: many
J: TRBJ1-2
CDR3: CASSLTVNYGYTF
DNA: TGTGCCAGCAGCCTCACAGTTAACTATGGCTACACCTTC

length: 14
D: NA
V: TRBV27
size: many
J: TRBJ2-1
CDR3: CATPTHVRIAEQFF
DNA: TGTGCCACCCCGACACACGTACGGATTGCTGAGCAGTTCTTC

length: 12
D: NA
V: TRBV7-9
size: many
J: TRBJ2-2
CDR3: CASRRQAGELFF
DNA: TGTGCCAGCAGGCGACAGGCCGGGGAGCTGTTTTTT

length: 16
D: NA
V: TRBV7-2
size: many
J: TRBJ1-5
CDR3: CASSPGPRGLSQPQHF
DNA: TGTGCCAGCAGCCCAGGACCGAGGGGTCTTAGTCAGCCCCAGCATTTT

length: 14
D: NA
V: TRBV7-2
size: many
J: TRBJ1-5
CDR3: CASSRGAARGPQHF
DNA: TGTGCCAGCAGCCGAGGGGCAGCCAGGGGGCCCCAGCATTTT

length: 16
D: TRBD2
V: TRBV7-8
size: many
J: TRBJ2-3
CDR3: CASSLLAGGLTDTQYF
DNA: TGTGCCAGCAGCTTATTAGCGGGGGGCCTTACAGATACGCAGTATTTT

length: 11
D: NA
V: TRBV24-1
size: many
J: TRBJ1-1
CDR3: CATSDGTRAFF
DNA: TGTGCCACCAGTGACGGTACGAGGGCTTTCTTT

length: 16
D: NA
V: TRBV7-2
size: many
J: TRBJ1-5
CDR3: CASSIPYRARNQPQHF
DNA: TGTGCCAGCAGCATTCCTTATCGGGCCCGCAATCAGCCCCAGCATTTT

length: 13
D: NA
V: TRBV4-2
size: many
J: TRBJ1-1
CDR3: CASSQEQTVRAFF
DNA: TGTGCCAGCAGCCAAGAACAGACAGTACGAGCTTTCTTT

length: 12
D: NA
V: TRBV20-1
size: many
J: TRBJ1-2
CDR3: CSAPDQRYGYTF
DNA: TGCAGTGCTCCAGACCAGCGCTATGGCTACACCTTC

length: 13
D: NA
V: TRBV3-1
size: many
J: TRBJ2-4
CDR3: CASSQDRVHIQYF
DNA: TGTGCCAGCAGCCAAGACAGGGTGCACATTCAGTACTTC

length: 17
D: TRBD1
V: TRBV5-1
size: many
J: TRBJ1-2
CDR3: CASSGGGWDRSNYGYTF
DNA: TGCGCCAGCAGCGGTGGGGGGTGGGACAGGAGTAACTATGGCTACACCTTC

length: 17
D: TRBD2
V: TRBV5-1
size: many
J: TRBJ2-3
CDR3: CASSLGPRSGGTDTQYF
DNA: TGCGCCAGCAGCTTGGGGCCTCGTAGCGGGGGAACAGATACGCAGTATTTT

length: 16
D: NA
V: TRBV5-1
size: NA
J: TRBJ2-2
CDR3: CASSLDGSRDTGELFF
DNA: TGCGCCAGCAGCTTGGATGGCAGTCGGGACACCGGGGAGCTGTTTTTT

length: 15
D: TRBD1
V: TRBV10-3
size: many
J: TRBJ2-3
CDR3: CAISEGTGGTDTQYF
DNA: TGTGCCATCAGTGAGGGGACAGGGGGCACAGATACGCAGTATTTT

length: 22
D: NA
V: TRBV4-1
size: many
J: TRBJ1-6
CDR3: CASSQEGSWQGRSNEINSPLHF
DNA: TGCGCCAGCAGCCAAGAAGGGAGTTGGCAGGGGAGATCTAATGAAATTAATTCACCCCTCCACTTT

length: 11
D: NA
V: TRBV19
size: many
J: TRBJ2-3
CDR3: CASRTGDTQYF
DNA: TGTGCCAGTAGAACCGGAGATACGCAGTATTTT

length: 13
D: NA
V: TRBV5-1
size: many
J: TRBJ2-3
CDR3: CASSRTGTDTQYF
DNA: TGCGCCAGCAGCCGGACAGGCACAGATACGCAGTATTTT